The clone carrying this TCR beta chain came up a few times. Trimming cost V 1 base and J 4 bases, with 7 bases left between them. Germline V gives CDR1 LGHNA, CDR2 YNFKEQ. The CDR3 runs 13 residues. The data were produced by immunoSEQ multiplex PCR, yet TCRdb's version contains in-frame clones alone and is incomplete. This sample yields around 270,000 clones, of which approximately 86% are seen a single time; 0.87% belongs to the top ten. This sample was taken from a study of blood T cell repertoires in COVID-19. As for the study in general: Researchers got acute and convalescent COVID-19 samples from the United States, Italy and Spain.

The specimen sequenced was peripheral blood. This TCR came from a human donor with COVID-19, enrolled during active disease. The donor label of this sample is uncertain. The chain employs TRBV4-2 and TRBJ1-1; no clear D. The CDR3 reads CASSQGMSTEAFF. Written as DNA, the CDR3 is TGTGCCAGCAGCCAAGGTATGAGCACTGAAGCTTTCTTT.